The clone carrying this T cell receptor beta chain has a handful of counts. Its antigen is currently unknown. cDNA libraries for TCR alpha and TCR beta, carrying sample barcodes and UMIs, came from 5'RACE with constant-segment primers. Each CDR3 protein is one row after TCRdb ran MiXCR on the 5' RACE reads. The sample has 250,000 to 350,000 distinct CDR3 sequences, roughly 15% seen once; the top ten hold roughly a fifth. These data originate in a study of T-cell memory formation after mild COVID-19. Study-wide results and caveats: The study found contracting CD4+ clones mainly in CM and EM and contracting CD8+ clones in EMRA.

This TCR came from a man aged 18-30 years who had mild COVID-19 (a few samples of this study predate the infection). Cell type and time point are not known. Sequencing was done on a sample of PBMCs or a T cell subset sorted from them (not recorded which).

In DNA, the CDR3 is TGTGCCAGCAGCACTAGACCCTACAATGAGCAGTTCTTC. Protein sequence: CASSTRPYNEQFF. The chain uses TRBV7-9 and TRBJ2-1; D might be TRBD2 (5 bases). Germline V lookup: CDR1 SEHNR, CDR2 FQNEAQ (reference sequence). The CDR3 consists of 13 residues. The V end lost 5 bases, the J end lost 2 bases, and 7 bases lay between the germline ends. Filled out from reference TRBV7-9 and TRBJ2-1, the complete variable domain reads DTGVSQNPRHKITKRGQNVTFRCDPISEHNRLYWYRQTLGQGPEFLTYFQNEAQLEKSRLLSDRFSAERPKGSFSTLEIQRTEQGDSAMYLCASSTRPYNEQFFGPGTRLTVL.